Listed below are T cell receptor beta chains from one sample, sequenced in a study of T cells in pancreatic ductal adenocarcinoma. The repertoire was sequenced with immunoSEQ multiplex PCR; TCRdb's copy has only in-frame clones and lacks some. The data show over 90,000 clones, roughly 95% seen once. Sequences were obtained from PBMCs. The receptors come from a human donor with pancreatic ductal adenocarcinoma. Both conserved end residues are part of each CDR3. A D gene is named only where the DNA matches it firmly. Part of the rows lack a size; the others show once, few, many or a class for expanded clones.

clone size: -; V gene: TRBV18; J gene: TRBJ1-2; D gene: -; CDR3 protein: CASSHGQSSNYGYTF; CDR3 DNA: TGTGCCAGCTCCCACGGACAGTCTTCTAACTATGGCTACACCTTC
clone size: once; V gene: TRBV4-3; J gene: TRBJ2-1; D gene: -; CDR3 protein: CASSRELLDPQFF; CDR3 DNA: TGCGCCAGCAGCCGAGAACTTCTAGACCCGCAGTTCTTC
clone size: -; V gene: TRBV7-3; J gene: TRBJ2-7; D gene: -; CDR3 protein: CASSLMAGSEQYF; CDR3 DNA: TGTGCCAGCAGCTTAATGGCAGGGTCCGAGCAGTACTTC
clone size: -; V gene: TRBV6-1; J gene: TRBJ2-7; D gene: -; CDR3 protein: CASWSPTTPTYEQYF; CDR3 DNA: TGTGCCAGCTGGTCGCCCACGACACCAACCTACGAGCAGTACTTC
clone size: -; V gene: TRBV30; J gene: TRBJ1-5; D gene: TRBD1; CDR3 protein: CAWSLTGGANLPQHF; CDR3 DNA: TGTGCCTGGAGTTTGACAGGGGGCGCGAATTTGCCCCAGCATTTT
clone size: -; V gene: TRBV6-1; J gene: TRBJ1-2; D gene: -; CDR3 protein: CASSEDRIRGYTF; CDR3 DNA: TGTGCCAGCAGCGAAGACAGGATCCGTGGCTACACCTTC
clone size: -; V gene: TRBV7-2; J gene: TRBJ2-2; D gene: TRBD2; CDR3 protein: CASSSTSIGELFF; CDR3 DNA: TGTGCCAGCAGCTCGACTAGCATTGGGGAGCTGTTTTTT
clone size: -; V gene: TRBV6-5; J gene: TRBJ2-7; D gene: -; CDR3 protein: CASSPREGGYEQYF; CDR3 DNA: TGTGCCAGCAGCCCTCGAGAGGGAGGCTACGAGCAGTACTTC
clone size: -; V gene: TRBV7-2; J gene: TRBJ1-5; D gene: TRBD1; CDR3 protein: CASSLGGPGQANQPQHF; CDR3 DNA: TGTGCCAGCAGCCTTGGGGGTCCGGGACAGGCCAATCAGCCCCAGCATTTT
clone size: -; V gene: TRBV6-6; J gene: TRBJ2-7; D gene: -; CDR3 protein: CASSYSNLASSQQYF; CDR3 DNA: TGTGCCAGCAGTTACTCGAATCTAGCGTCGTCACAGCAGTACTTC
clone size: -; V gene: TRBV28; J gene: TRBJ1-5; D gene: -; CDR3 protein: CVTSPGGPNQPQHF; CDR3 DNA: TGTGTTACCTCACCGGGGGGGCCAAATCAGCCCCAGCATTTT
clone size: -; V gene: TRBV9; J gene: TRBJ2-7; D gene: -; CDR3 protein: CASSVGPGYEQYF; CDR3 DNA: TGTGCCAGCAGCGTAGGCCCGGGGTACGAGCAGTACTTC
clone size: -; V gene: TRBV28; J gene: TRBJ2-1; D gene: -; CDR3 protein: CASSSTLYNEQFF; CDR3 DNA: TGTGCCAGCAGTTCTACTTTATACAATGAGCAGTTCTTC
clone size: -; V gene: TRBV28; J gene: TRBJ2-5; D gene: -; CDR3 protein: CASSSNVGSWETQYF; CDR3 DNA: TGTGCCAGCAGTTCAAATGTCGGGAGTTGGGAGACCCAGTACTTC
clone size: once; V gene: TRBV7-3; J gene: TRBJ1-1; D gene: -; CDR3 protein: CASSIGGSGEAFF; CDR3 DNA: TGTGCCAGCAGCATAGGGGGTTCGGGTGAAGCTTTCTTT
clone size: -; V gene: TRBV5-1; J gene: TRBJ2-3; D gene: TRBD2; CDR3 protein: CASSLDASGPSTDTQYF; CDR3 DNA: TGCGCCAGCAGCTTGGATGCTAGCGGACCCAGCACAGATACGCAGTATTTT
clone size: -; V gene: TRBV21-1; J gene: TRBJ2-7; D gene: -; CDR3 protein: CASNPPGGLSYEQYF; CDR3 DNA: TGTGCCAGCAACCCACCGGGGGGCCTCTCCTACGAGCAGTACTTC
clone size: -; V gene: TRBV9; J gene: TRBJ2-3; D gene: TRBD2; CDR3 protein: CASSVSGSPTDTQYF; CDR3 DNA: TGTGCCAGCAGCGTGAGCGGGAGTCCCACAGATACGCAGTATTTT
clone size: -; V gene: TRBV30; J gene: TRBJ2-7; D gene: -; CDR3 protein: CAWGRTALPYEQYF; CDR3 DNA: TGTGCCTGGGGTCGGACAGCCCTTCCCTACGAGCAGTACTTC
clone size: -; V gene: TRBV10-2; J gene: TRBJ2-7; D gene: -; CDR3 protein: CASRGPGLYYEQYF; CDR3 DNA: TGCGCCAGCAGGGGCCCGGGACTTTACTACGAGCAGTACTTC
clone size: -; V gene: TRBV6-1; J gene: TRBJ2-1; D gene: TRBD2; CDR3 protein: CAVLRLAGGSEQFF; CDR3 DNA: TGTGCCGTTCTAAGACTAGCGGGAGGAAGTGAGCAGTTCTTC
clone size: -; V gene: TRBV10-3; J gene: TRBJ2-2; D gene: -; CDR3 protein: CAISESGQGSFWLFF; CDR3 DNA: TGTGCCATCAGTGAGTCGGGGCAGGGAAGTTTTTGGCTGTTTTTT
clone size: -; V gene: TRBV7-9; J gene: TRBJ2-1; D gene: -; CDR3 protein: CASSRTPDYQKQFF; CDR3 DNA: TGTGCCAGCAGCCGGACACCGGACTACCAAAAACAGTTCTTC
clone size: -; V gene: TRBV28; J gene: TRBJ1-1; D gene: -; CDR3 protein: CASSLARWGVGYTEAFF; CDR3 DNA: TGTGCCAGCAGTTTAGCCCGCTGGGGGGTTGGGTACACTGAAGCTTTCTTT
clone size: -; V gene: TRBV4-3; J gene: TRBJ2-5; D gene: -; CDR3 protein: CASSQDEGRETQYF; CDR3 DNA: TGCGCCAGCAGCCAAGATGAGGGGAGGGAGACCCAGTACTTC
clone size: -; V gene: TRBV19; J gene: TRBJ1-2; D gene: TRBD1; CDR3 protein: CASSPGQGIDYGYTF; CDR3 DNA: TGTGCCAGTAGCCCGGGACAGGGGATTGACTATGGCTACACCTTC
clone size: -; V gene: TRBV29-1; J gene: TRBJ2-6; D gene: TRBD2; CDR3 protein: CSTSTGGRSGANVLTF; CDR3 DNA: TGCAGCACGTCTACGGGGGGACGCTCTGGGGCCAACGTCCTGACTTTC
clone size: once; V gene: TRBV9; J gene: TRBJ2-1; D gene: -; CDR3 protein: CASSVVWGGTYNEQFF; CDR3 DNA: TGTGCCAGCAGCGTAGTGTGGGGGGGCACCTACAATGAGCAGTTCTTC
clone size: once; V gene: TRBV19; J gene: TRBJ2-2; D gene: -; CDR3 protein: CASSITGELFF; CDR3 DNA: TGTGCCAGTAGCATCACCGGGGAGCTGTTTTTT
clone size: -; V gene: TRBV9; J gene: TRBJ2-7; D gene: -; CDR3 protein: CASSVGIGQSDEQYF; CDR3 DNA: TGTGCCAGCAGCGTAGGGATTGGACAAAGTGACGAGCAGTACTTC
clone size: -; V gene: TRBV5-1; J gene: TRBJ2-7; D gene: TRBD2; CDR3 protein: CASSPTSGAPYEQYF; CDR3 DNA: TGCGCCAGCAGCCCGACTAGCGGGGCCCCCTACGAGCAGTACTTC
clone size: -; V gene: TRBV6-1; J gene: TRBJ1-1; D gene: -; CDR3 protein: CASSATGMNTEAFF; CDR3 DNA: TGTGCCAGCAGTGCGACGGGGATGAACACTGAAGCTTTCTTT
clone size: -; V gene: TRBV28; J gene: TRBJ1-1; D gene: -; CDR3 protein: CASIPFGDSEAFF; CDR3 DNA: TGTGCCAGCATCCCTTTTGGGGACTCTGAAGCTTTCTTT
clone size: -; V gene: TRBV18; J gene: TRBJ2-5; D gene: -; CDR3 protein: CASSPKNTGITGTQASETQYF; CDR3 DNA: TGTGCCAGCTCACCAAAAAATACGGGAATTACAGGGACCCAAGCGTCAGAGACCCAGTACTTC
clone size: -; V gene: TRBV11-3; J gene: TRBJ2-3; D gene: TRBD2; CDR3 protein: CASSLGLAGITDTQYF; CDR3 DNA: TGTGCCAGCAGCTTGGGACTAGCGGGAATCACAGATACGCAGTATTTT
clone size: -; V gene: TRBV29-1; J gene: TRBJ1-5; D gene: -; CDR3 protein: CSGGGEGQPQHF; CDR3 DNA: TGCAGCGGGGGAGGGGAGGGTCAGCCCCAGCATTTT
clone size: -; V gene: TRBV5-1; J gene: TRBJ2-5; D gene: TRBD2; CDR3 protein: CASSLGTSGSAQETQYF; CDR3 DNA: TGCGCCAGCAGCCTGGGGACTAGCGGGTCCGCTCAAGAGACCCAGTACTTC
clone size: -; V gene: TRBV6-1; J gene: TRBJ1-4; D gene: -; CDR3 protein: CASSEALDTQGNEKLFF; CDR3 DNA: TGTGCCAGCAGTGAAGCTTTGGACACCCAAGGGAATGAAAAACTGTTTTTT
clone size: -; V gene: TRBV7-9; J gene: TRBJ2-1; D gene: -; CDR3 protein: CASSLSLSNEQFF; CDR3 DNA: TGTGCCAGCAGCTTGAGCCTAAGTAATGAGCAGTTCTTC
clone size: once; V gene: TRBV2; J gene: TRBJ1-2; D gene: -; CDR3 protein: CASSEITSGGWGYTF; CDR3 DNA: TGTGCCAGCAGTGAAATAACTTCTGGGGGCTGGGGCTACACCTTC
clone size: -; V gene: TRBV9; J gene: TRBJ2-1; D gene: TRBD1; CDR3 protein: CASSPHFRDLRDSYNEQFF; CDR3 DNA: TGTGCCAGCAGCCCCCATTTCAGAGACCTCCGGGACAGCTACAATGAGCAGTTCTTC
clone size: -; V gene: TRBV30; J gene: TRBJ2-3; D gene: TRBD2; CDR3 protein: CAWREPGLNTQYF; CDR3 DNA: TGTGCCTGGAGGGAGCCGGGACTAAATACGCAGTATTTT
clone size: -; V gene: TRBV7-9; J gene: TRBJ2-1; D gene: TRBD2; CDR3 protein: CASSLGVAGVNEQFF; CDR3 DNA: TGTGCCAGCAGTCTTGGGGTAGCGGGTGTAAATGAGCAGTTCTTC
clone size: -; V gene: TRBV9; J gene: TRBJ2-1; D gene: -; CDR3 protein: CASSAQTRGEQFF; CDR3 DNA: TGTGCCAGCAGCGCCCAAACCAGAGGGGAGCAGTTCTTC
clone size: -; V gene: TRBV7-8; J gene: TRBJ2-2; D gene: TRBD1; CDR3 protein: CASSLALQGAIPGGELFF; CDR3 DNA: TGTGCCAGCAGCTTAGCGCTACAGGGGGCGATCCCAGGCGGGGAGCTGTTTTTT
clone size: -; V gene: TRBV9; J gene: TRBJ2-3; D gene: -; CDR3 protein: CASSVASVTDTQYF; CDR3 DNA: TGTGCCAGCAGCGTAGCGAGTGTCACAGATACGCAGTATTTT
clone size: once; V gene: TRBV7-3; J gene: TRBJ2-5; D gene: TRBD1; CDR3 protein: CASSPAVDRARETQYF; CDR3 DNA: TGTGCCAGCAGCCCGGCAGTGGACAGGGCCCGTGAGACCCAGTACTTC
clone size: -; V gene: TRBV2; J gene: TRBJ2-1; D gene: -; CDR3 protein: CASSQRPGSGEQFF; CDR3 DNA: TGTGCCAGCAGCCAAAGGCCGGGTTCCGGTGAGCAGTTCTTC
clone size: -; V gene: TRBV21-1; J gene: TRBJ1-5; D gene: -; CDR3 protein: CASSPRRGQGARCQPQHF; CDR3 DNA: TGTGCCAGCAGCCCTCGGCGGGGACAGGGGGCGCGTTGTCAGCCCCAGCATTTT
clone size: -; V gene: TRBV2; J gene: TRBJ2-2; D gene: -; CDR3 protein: CASTFGGAGTGELFF; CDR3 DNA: TGTGCCAGCACCTTTGGGGGAGCGGGCACCGGGGAGCTGTTTTTT
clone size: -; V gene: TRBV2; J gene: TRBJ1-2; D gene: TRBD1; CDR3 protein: CASSGQGGGYTF; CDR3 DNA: TGTGCCAGCTCCGGACAGGGGGGGGGCTACACCTTC
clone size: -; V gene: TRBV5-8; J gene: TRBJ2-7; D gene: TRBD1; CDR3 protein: CASSRTGAAYEQYF; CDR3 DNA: TGTGCCAGCAGCAGGACAGGGGCGGCCTACGAGCAGTACTTC
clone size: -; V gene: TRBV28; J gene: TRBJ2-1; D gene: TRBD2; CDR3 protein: CASRREGLYEQFF; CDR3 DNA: TGTGCCAGCAGGCGGGAGGGCCTCTATGAGCAGTTCTTC
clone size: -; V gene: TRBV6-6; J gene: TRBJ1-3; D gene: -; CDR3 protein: CASSYSGPSTRNTIYF; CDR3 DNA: TGTGCCAGCAGTTACTCGGGGCCCTCTACCAGAAACACCATATATTTT
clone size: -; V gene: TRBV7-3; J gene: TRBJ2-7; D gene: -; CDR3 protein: CASSLSWGDEQYF; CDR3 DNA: TGTGCCAGCAGCTTAAGTTGGGGAGACGAGCAGTACTTC
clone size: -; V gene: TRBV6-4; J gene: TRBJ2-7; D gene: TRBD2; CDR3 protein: CASIRLRTSGSYEQYF; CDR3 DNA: TGTGCCAGCATCCGCCTACGGACTAGCGGGAGTTACGAGCAGTACTTC
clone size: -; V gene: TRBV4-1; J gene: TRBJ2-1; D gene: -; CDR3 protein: CASSSPGGNNEQFF; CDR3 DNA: TGCGCCAGCAGCTCTCCAGGAGGCAACAATGAGCAGTTCTTC
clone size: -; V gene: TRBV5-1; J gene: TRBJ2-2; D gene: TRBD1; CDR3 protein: CASSSSGQSTGELFF; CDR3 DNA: TGCGCCAGCAGCTCCTCGGGACAGAGCACCGGGGAGCTGTTTTTT
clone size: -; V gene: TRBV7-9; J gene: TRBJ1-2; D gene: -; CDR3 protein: CASSAQARDGYTF; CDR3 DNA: TGTGCCAGCAGCGCCCAGGCCAGGGATGGCTACACCTTC
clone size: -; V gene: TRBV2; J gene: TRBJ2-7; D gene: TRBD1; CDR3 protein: CASRTGQGTYEQYF; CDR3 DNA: TGTGCCAGCAGGACCGGACAGGGTACCTACGAGCAGTACTTC